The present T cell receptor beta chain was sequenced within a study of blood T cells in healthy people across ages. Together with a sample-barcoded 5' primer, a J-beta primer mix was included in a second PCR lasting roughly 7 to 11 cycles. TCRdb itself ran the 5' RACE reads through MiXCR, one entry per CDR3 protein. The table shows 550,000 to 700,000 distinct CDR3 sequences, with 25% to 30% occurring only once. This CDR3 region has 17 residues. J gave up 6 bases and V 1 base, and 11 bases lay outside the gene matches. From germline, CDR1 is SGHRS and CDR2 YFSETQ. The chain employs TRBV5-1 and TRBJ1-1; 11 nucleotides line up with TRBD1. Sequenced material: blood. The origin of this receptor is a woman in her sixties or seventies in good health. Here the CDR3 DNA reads TGCGCCAGCAGCTTGACACCGGGACAGGGGGTTGACGCTGAAGCTTTCTTT. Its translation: CASSLTPGQGVDAEAFF. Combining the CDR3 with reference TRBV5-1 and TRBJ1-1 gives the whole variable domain KAGVTQTPRYLIKTRGQQVTLSCSPISGHRSVSWYQQTPGQGLQFLFEYFSETQRNKGNFPGRFSGRQFSNSRSEMNVSTLELGDSALYLCASSLTPGQGVDAEAFFGQGTRLTVV.